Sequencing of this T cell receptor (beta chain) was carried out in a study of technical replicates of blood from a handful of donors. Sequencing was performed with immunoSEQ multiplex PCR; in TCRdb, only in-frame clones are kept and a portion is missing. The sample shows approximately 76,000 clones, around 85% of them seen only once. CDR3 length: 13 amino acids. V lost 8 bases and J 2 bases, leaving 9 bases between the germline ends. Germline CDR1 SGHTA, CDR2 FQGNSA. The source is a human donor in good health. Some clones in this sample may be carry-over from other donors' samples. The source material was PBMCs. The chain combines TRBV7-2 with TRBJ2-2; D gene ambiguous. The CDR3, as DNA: TGTGCCAGCGGCCGATTAAACACCGGGGAGCTGTTTTTT. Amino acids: CASGRLNTGELFF.